Listed below are T cell receptor beta chains from one sample, sequenced in a study of T cells in Graves' hyperthyroidism and ophthalmopathy. TCRdb re-derived calls from the multiplex PCR reads in MiXCR, one entry per CDR3 protein. In the table there are more than 550,000 distinct CDR3 sequences, just under 45% of which are singletons. The sample consisted of peripheral blood or thyroid tissue (not recorded which). These receptors came from an adult man with Graves' disease, either hyperthyroidism or ophthalmopathy (not recorded which). Both conserved end residues are part of each CDR3. The D gene is left open where the match is weak. Some rows mark clone size as missing; the rest say once, few, many or name a class of expanded clone.

CDR3 length	V gene	clone size	J gene	D gene	CDR3 DNA	CDR3 protein
13	TRBV7-2	many	TRBJ2-7	TRBD1	TGTGCCAGCAGCTTACAGGGGGCGTACGAGCAGTACTTC	CASSLQGAYEQYF
14	TRBV12-3/TRBV12-4	few	TRBJ1-2	NA	TGTGCCAGCAGGATGGGACTCCAGCCCGATGGCTACACCTTC	CASRMGLQPDGYTF
15	TRBV7-2	NA	TRBJ2-7	NA	TGTGCCAGCAGCTTAGCTTTACAGCCAACCTACGAGCAGTACTTC	CASSLALQPTYEQYF
16	TRBV7-9	NA	TRBJ2-5	TRBD1	TGTGCCAGCAGCCAAGATTGGACAGGCAACCAAGAGACCCAGTACTTC	CASSQDWTGNQETQYF
12	TRBV12-3/TRBV12-4	many	TRBJ1-5	TRBD1	TGTGCCAGCGGGGGACAGGGGTCGGGTCCCCTTTTT	CASGGQGSGPLF
14	TRBV11-2	NA	TRBJ1-1	TRBD1	TGTGCCAGCAGCTTAGTCGGGACAGGGGTGGAAGCTTTCTTT	CASSLVGTGVEAFF
13	TRBV6-6	many	TRBJ1-1	NA	TGTGCCAGCAGTTACGGAGGGAACACTGAAGCTTTCTTT	CASSYGGNTEAFF
13	TRBV4-1	many	TRBJ2-5	NA	TGTGCCAGCAGTCAAGCTACCCAAGAGACCCAGTACTTC	CASSQATQETQYF
15	TRBV10-3	NA	TRBJ1-4	NA	TGTGCCATCAGTGATCAGGCAGGTATCAATGAAAAACTGTTTTTT	CAISDQAGINEKLFF
14	TRBV10-3	NA	TRBJ1-5	NA	TGTGCCATCAGTGGATCGGGAGGCAATCAGCCCCAGCATTTT	CAISGSGGNQPQHF
15	TRBV2	NA	TRBJ2-7	NA	TGTGCCAGCAGTGAGTTGGCAGGGCGAACCTACGAGCAGTACTTC	CASSELAGRTYEQYF
15	TRBV12-3/TRBV12-4	few	TRBJ1-6	NA	TGTGCCAGCAGTCCCCCGCAGGGAGCTAATTCACCCCTCCACTTT	CASSPPQGANSPLHF
12	TRBV5-1	NA	TRBJ2-7	TRBD1	TGTGCCAGCAGCTTCCGGGACAGGGAGCAGTACTTC	CASSFRDREQYF
14	TRBV19	NA	TRBJ2-2	NA	TGTGCCAGTATTATAGGGCGGGGTACCGGGGAGCTGTTTTTT	CASIIGRGTGELFF
12	TRBV25-1	NA	TRBJ1-2	NA	TGTGCCAGCAGCGAGTTTGGGGATGGCTACACCTTC	CASSEFGDGYTF
15	TRBV2	NA	TRBJ1-5	NA	TGTGCCAGCAGTGAAGGGGTGGGTGGCAATCAGCCCCAGCATTTT	CASSEGVGGNQPQHF
14	TRBV12-3/TRBV12-4	NA	TRBJ1-1	NA	TGTGCCAGCAGTTTAGTCTTACCAACCACTGAAGCTTTCTTT	CASSLVLPTTEAFF
11	TRBV7-3	NA	TRBJ1-4	NA	TGCGCCAGCAGCTACGGGGGACAACTGTTTTTT	CASSYGGQLFF
17	TRBV7-3	NA	TRBJ1-5	NA	TGTGCCAGCAGGACGGACATCGACAGTTTAAAGAATCAGCCCCAGCATTTT	CASRTDIDSLKNQPQHF
12	TRBV29-1	many	TRBJ2-7	TRBD1	TGCAGCGCAAGACAGGGGGCGAGGGAGCAGTACTTC	CSARQGAREQYF
17	TRBV7-9	NA	TRBJ2-1	TRBD2	TGTGCCAGCAGCCTCCCTTCCCGGGGGGGAGGTGGTGATGAGCAGTTCTTC	CASSLPSRGGGGDEQFF
14	TRBV19	few	TRBJ2-7	TRBD1	TGTGCCAGTAGTATACAGACAGGGCCCTACGAGCAGTACTTC	CASSIQTGPYEQYF
17	TRBV24-1	NA	TRBJ2-7	TRBD1	TGTGCCACCAGTGATTTCGCCGGGACAGCGAGTACCTACGAGCAGTACTTC	CATSDFAGTASTYEQYF
10	TRBV20-1	few	TRBJ2-3	NA	TGCAGTGCTAGAGCTAATACGCAGTATTTT	CSARANTQYF
13	TRBV6-6	many	TRBJ2-5	NA	TGTGCCAGCAGTTACGGGTTGGCAGAGACCCAGTACTTC	CASSYGLAETQYF
12	TRBV2	NA	TRBJ1-1	NA	TGTACACAGGCCCAGGGTTGGACTGAAGCTTTCTTT	CTQAQGWTEAFF
17	TRBV19	few	TRBJ1-2	TRBD1	TGTGCCAGTAGTATACCCCGGCCAGGGGGCGCACGTAATGGCTACACCTTC	CASSIPRPGGARNGYTF
15	TRBV10-3	NA	TRBJ1-1	NA	TGTGCCATCAGAGACCCCCGGACGGACAACACTGAAGCTTTCTTT	CAIRDPRTDNTEAFF
14	TRBV20-1	few	TRBJ2-7	NA	TGCAGTGCTAGAGGCGACAGGAGATCCTACGAGCAGTACTTC	CSARGDRRSYEQYF
13	TRBV25-1	NA	TRBJ2-5	NA	TGTGCTAGAGGTGGGAGCTCCCAAGAGACCCAGTACTTC	CARGGSSQETQYF
13	TRBV29-1	NA	TRBJ1-2	NA	TGCAGCGTAAAAGGGGGGCGGGCCTATGGCTACACCTTC	CSVKGGRAYGYTF
12	TRBV14	NA	TRBJ1-1	NA	TGTGCCAGCAGCCCGATCGGGTCTGAAGCTTTCTTT	CASSPIGSEAFF
15	TRBV6-1	NA	TRBJ2-5	TRBD2	TGTGCCAGCAGCGAAACTAGCGGGGGTGGAGAGACCCAGTACTTC	CASSETSGGGETQYF
12	TRBV29-1	many	TRBJ2-5	NA	TGCAGCGTGCAGGGGAGGGGAGAGACCCAGTACTTC	CSVQGRGETQYF
17	TRBV27	NA	TRBJ1-3	TRBD1	TGTGCCAGCAGTTTTATCGGGACAGGGCTATCTGGAAACACCATATATTTT	CASSFIGTGLSGNTIYF
10	TRBV29-1	NA	TRBJ1-1	TRBD1	TGCAGCCAGGGGACAGGGGTTGCTTTCTTT	CSQGTGVAFF
14	TRBV20-1	many	TRBJ1-5	TRBD1	TGCAGTGCTAGCGGGCCAGGGGGTAATCAGCCCCAGCATTTT	CSASGPGGNQPQHF